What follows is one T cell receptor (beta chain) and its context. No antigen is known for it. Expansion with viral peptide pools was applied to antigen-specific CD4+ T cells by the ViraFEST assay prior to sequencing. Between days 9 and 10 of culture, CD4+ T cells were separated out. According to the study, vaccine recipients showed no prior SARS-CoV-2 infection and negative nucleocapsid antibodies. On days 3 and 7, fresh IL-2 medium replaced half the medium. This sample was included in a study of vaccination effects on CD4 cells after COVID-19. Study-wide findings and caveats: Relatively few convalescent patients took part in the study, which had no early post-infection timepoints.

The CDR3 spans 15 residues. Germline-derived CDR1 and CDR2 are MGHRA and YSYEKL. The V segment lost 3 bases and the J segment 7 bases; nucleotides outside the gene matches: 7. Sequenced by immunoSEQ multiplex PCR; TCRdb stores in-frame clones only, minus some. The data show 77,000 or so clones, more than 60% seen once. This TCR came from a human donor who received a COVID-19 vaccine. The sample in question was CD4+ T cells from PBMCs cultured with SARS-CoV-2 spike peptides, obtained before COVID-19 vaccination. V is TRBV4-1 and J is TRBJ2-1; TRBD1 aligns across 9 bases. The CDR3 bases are TGCGCCAGCAGCCAGGGACAGGGACCAGGGAATGAGCAGTTCTTC. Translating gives CASSQGQGPGNEQFF.